This TCR beta chain is from a study of T cell responses to AZD1222 COVID-19 vaccine. Study results and caveats: At baseline, seropositivity was found in only a handful of AZD1222 recipients.

From germline, CDR1 is LGHNA and CDR2 YSLEER. Trimming cost V 0 bases and J 0 bases, with 11 bases left between them. The CDR3 spans 17 residues. The repertoire was sequenced with immunoSEQ multiplex PCR; TCRdb's copy has only in-frame clones and lacks some. The sample comprises more than 250,000 clones, about 92% of which are singletons, and roughly 0.6% rests with the top ten. As concerns this clone: As yet, its antigen is unknown.

The sequenced sample was peripheral blood, obtained on day 0 of AZD1222 vaccination. This receptor was taken from an adult in good health. This chain uses TRBV4-3 with TRBJ1-4; D not resolved. CDR3 in DNA: TGCGCCAGCAGCCAAGATCTGGTACTTTCAACTAATGAAAAACTGTTTTTT. Translation: CASSQDLVLSTNEKLFF.